The 15 T cell receptor beta chains in this list originate from one sample, sequenced in a study of molecular identifiers for immune sequencing clone quantification. MiXCR was run by TCRdb on the PCR reads, yielding one entry per CDR3 protein. The data show around 300,000 distinct CDR3 sequences, 24% seen once. The sample consisted of naive CD8+ T cells from blood, with Jurkat cell RNA spiked in. Subset specified: FACS-sorted CD8+CD4-CCR7+CD45RA+ naive T cells. Receptor source: a human donor in good health. Some libraries in this study had Jurkat cell RNA spiked in.

This clonotype was counted ten times or more. This rearrangement joins TRBV6-6 to TRBJ1-1, with D possibly being TRBD1 (5 bases). V shed 1 base and J shed 3 bases, with 21 bases lying between them. The CDR3 contains 18 residues. Germline V lookup: CDR1 MNHNY, CDR2 SVGAGI (reference sequence). CDR3 nucleotide sequence: TGTGCCAGCAGTTACTTGGACACAGGAAGGGTTATGGACACTGAAGCTTTCTTT. Translation gives CASSYLDTGRVMDTEAFF.

With regard to this clonotype: A read error may be the cause here, since a much bigger clone is one base away. V gene TRBV2 combines with J gene TRBJ2-7; D might be TRBD2 (6 bases). With 7 bases removed from V and 3 bases from J, the gap between germline ends came to 25 bases. Germline CDR1 reads SNHLY; CDR2 reads FYNNEI. The CDR3 has 17 amino acids. CDR3 nucleotides: TGTGCCAGCAATGGAGCTTGCGGGAAAGTAGAGGGCTACGAGCAGTACTTC. It encodes CASNGACGKVEGYEQYF.

V usage is TRBV20-1 and J usage is TRBJ2-3, with TRBD2 matching 13 bases. CDR3 size: 17 residues. Germline V gene sequence: CDR1 DFQATT, CDR2 SNEGSKA (reference sequence). V shed 2 bases and J 3 bases; nucleotides not matched to a gene: 8. The CDR3 spells CSARTSGGAWWTDTQYF. The CDR3 DNA sequence: TGCAGTGCTAGAACTAGCGGGGGGGCCTGGTGGACAGATACGCAGTATTTT.

This clonotype was recorded many times. This chain uses TRBV29-1 with TRBJ2-1, with 10 bases identical to TRBD2. V dropped 4 bases and J dropped 5; count of bases not matched to a gene: 11. The CDR3 consists of 16 residues. Germline V gene data show CDR1 as SQVTM and CDR2 as ANQGSEA. In DNA, the CDR3 is TGCAGCGTTGTGCCAGGGGGACTAGCGACCAACAATGAGCAGTTCTTC. This gives the protein CSVVPGGLATNNEQFF.

The V and J genes are TRBV29-1 and TRBJ1-2, with TRBD1 matching over 7 bases. Losses at the gene ends were 3 bases for V and 4 bases for J; bases not matched to a gene: 5. The CDR3 covers 13 residues. Per the germline V gene, CDR1 is SQVTM and CDR2 is ANQGSEA. Here the CDR3 reads CSVERDSGYGYTF. The DNA for the CDR3 is TGCAGCGTTGAGAGGGACAGCGGCTATGGCTACACCTTC.

This clonotype was seen only a few times. In DNA, the CDR3 is TGTGCCAGCAGCTTGGAGACTAGGGGCACAGATACGCAGTATTTT. Its protein is CASSLETRGTDTQYF. This chain uses TRBV5-6 with TRBJ2-3, with D possibly matching TRBD2 (6 bases). This CDR3 region has 15 residues. The germline V gene encodes CDR1 SGHDT and CDR2 YYEEEE. V lost 0 bases and J lost 1, with 9 bases in between. Supplemented by reference TRBV5-6 and TRBJ2-3, the full variable domain reads DAGVTQSPTHLIKTRGQQVTLRCSPKSGHDTVSWYQQALGQGPQFIFQYYEEEERQRGNFPDRFSGHQFPNYSSELNVNALLLGDSALYLCASSLETRGTDTQYFGPGTRLTVL.

J is TRBJ2-3 and V is TRBV5-1, with 14 nucleotides matching TRBD2. Trimming cost V 4 bases and J 4 bases; bases outside gene matches: 20. The germline CDR1 and CDR2 sequences are SGHRS and YFSETQ. The CDR3 length is 21 residues. Here the CDR3 DNA reads TGCGCCAGCAGCCCGGAACCGGGACTAGCGGGAGCGATCATCATCCCAGATACGCAGTATTTT. This sequence encodes CASSPEPGLAGAIIIPDTQYF.

This chain joins TRBV25-1 and TRBJ1-2; D is possibly TRBD1 (5 bases). The CDR3 consists of 16 residues. V was clipped by 5 bases and J by 2 bases, with 18 bases between them. Germline assignment: CDR1 MGHDK and CDR2 SYGVNS. The CDR3 here is CASSHRDEYLNYGYTF. CDR3 nucleotide sequence: TGTGCCAGCAGTCATAGGGACGAGTACCTAAACTATGGCTACACCTTC.

This clonotype was counted at least ten times. The gene calls are TRBV29-1 and TRBJ2-1; TRBD1 agrees at 10 bases. Germline lookup yields CDR1 SQVTM and CDR2 ANQGSEA. The CDR3 spans 14 residues. The V gene end was trimmed by 6 bases and the J gene end by 8 bases; junction bases not matched to a gene: 10. CDR3 residues: CSVESGDRGHEQFF. The CDR3 nucleotides read TGCAGCGTCGAGTCAGGGGACAGGGGACATGAGCAGTTCTTC.

The V and J genes are TRBV7-2 and TRBJ2-3; D call uncertain. Trimming removed 3 bases from V and 0 bases from J, with 16 bases in between. Germline assignment: CDR1 SGHTA and CDR2 FQGNSA. This CDR3 has 17 residues. The CDR3 loop is CASSFSRSKGSTDTQYF. CDR3 DNA: TGTGCCAGCAGCTTCTCACGAAGCAAGGGTAGCACAGATACGCAGTATTTT.

This clonotype was detected a few times. The chain combines TRBV4-3 with TRBJ1-1; tentative D call: TRBD1 (6 bases). The CDR3 totals 15 residues. Germline lookup yields CDR1 LGHNA and CDR2 YSLEER. Deletions cut 0 bases from V and 1 base from J, with 9 bases between. The CDR3 DNA reads TGCGCCAGCAGCCAAGAAGAGGACAGGAACACTGAAGCTTTCTTT. Amino acids: CASSQEEDRNTEAFF.

V is TRBV19 and J is TRBJ1-5; D uncertain. Trimming took 8 bases from V and 4 from J, leaving 15 bases between them. The CDR3 sequence is 14 residues long. The germline CDR1 and CDR2 sequences are LNHDA and SQIVND (reference sequence). DNA of the CDR3: TGTGCCAGTTCCCCTCATACCTTGAATCAGCCCCAGCATTTT. Amino acid sequence: CASSPHTLNQPQHF.

The chain carries TRBV21-1 and TRBJ2-7; TRBD1, the D gene given by the table, was not confirmed from the DNA. TRBV21-1 is shown as a pseudogene. The CDR3 consists of 13 residues. The DNA for the CDR3 is TGTGCCAGCAGCAAAGAGGACAGCTACGAGCAGTACTTC. This codes for CASSKEDSYEQYF.

This chain connects TRBV27 to TRBJ2-3, with D tentatively TRBD2 (5 bases). Germline V CDR1 and CDR2: MNHEY, SMNVEV (reference sequence). Trimming left V 5 bases short and J 4 bases short, with 19 bases between. The CDR3 has 16 residues. CDR3 region: CASSPLEVVRADTQYF. CDR3 bases: TGTGCCAGCAGTCCCCTTGAGGTCGTGCGGGCAGATACGCAGTATTTT.

This clonotype was detected many times. The chain is built from TRBV19 and TRBJ2-1, with D uncertain. The germline V gene encodes CDR1 LNHDA and CDR2 SQIVND (reference sequence). The CDR3 runs 14 residues. Trimming removed 10 bases from V and 5 bases from J, with 18 bases in between. The CDR3 spells CAIFPLSTDNEQFF. CDR3 nucleotides: TGTGCCATTTTCCCCTTGTCCACCGACAATGAGCAGTTCTTC.